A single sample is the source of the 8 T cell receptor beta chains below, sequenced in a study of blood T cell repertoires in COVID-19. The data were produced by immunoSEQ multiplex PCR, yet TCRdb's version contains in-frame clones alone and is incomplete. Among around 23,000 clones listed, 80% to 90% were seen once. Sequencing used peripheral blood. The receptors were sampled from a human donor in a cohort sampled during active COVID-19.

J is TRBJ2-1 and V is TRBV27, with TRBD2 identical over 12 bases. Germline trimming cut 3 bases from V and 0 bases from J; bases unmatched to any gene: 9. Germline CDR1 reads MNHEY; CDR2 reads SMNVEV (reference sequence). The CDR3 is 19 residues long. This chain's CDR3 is CASSFGTSGPFPSYNEQFF. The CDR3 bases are TGTGCCAGCAGTTTCGGGACTAGCGGGCCCTTCCCCTCCTACAATGAGCAGTTCTTC.

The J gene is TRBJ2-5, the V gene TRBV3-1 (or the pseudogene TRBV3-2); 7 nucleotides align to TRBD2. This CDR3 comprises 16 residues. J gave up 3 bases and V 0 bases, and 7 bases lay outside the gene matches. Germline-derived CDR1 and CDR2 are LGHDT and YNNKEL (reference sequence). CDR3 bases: TGTGCCAGCAGCCAAGAAGGGCTAGCGGCCAAAGAGACCCAGTACTTC. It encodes CASSQEGLAAKETQYF.

The CDR3 reads CASRDQGKQYF. As DNA, the CDR3 is TGCGCCAGCAGAGACCAGGGGAAGCAGTACTTC. V and J are TRBV10-1 and TRBJ2-7, with D perhaps matching TRBD1 (6 bases). The CDR3 is 11 residues long. From germline, CDR1 is WNHNN and CDR2 SYGVQD (reference sequence). The V and J ends lost 6 bases and 8 bases respectively, with 11 bases between them.

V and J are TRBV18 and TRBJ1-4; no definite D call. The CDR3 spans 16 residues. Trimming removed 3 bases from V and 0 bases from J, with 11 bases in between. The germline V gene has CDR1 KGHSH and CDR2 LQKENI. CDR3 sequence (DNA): TGTGCCAGCTCACCGTTCTCGGGGTCAACTAATGAAAAACTGTTTTTT. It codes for CASSPFSGSTNEKLFF.

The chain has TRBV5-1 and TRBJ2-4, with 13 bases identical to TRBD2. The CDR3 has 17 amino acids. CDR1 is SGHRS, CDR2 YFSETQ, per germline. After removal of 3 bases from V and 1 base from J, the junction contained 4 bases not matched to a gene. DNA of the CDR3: TGCGCCAGCAGCTGGACTAGCGGGAGTAATGCCAAAAACATTCAGTACTTC. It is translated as CASSWTSGSNAKNIQYF.

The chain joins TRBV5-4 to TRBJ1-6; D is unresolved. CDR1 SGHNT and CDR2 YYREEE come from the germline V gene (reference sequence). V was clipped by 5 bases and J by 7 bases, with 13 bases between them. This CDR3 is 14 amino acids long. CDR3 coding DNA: TGTGCCAGCAGGGATACAGAATACAATTCACCCCTCCACTTT. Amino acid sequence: CASRDTEYNSPLHF.

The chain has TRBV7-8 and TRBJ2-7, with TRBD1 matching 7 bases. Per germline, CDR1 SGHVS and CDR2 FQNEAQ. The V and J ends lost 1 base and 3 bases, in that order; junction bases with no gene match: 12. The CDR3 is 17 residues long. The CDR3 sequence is CASSLGHQSQGIYEQYF. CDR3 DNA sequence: TGTGCCAGCAGCTTAGGCCATCAATCACAGGGGATCTACGAGCAGTACTTC.

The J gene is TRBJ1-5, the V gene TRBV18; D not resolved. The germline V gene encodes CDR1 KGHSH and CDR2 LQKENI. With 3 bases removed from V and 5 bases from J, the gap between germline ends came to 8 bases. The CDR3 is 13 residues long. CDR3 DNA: TGTGCCAGCTCACCCTTGGAGGATCAGCCCCAGCATTTT. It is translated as CASSPLEDQPQHF.